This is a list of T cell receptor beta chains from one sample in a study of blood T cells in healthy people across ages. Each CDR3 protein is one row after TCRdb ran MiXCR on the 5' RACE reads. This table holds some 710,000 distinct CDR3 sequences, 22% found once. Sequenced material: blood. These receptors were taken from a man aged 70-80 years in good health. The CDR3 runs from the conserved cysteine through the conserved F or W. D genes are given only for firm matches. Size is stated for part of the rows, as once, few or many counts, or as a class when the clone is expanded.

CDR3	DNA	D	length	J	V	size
CASSLRGASNF	TGTGCCAGCAGTTTAAGGGGAGCCTCGAACTTC	.	11	TRBJ2-4	TRBV12-3/TRBV12-4	once
CSASLAGDDTQYF	TGCAGTGCTAGTCTAGCGGGGGATGATACGCAGTATTTT	TRBD2	13	TRBJ2-3	TRBV20-1	.
CTITQGGARIDTQYF	TGCACCATTACACAGGGGGGGGCGCGGATAGATACGCAGTATTTT	.	15	TRBJ2-3	TRBV29-1	few
CASSRDRGVEAFF	TGTGCCAGCAGCCGGGACAGGGGGGTTGAAGCTTTCTTT	TRBD1	13	TRBJ1-1	TRBV5-5	few
CASSLLGEDTEAFF	TGTGCCAGCAGCTTATTGGGGGAGGACACTGAAGCTTTCTTT	.	14	TRBJ1-1	TRBV7-9	.
CASSFYNRGHREKLFF	TGTGCCAGCAGTTTTTACAACAGGGGTCATCGTGAAAAACTGTTTTTT	TRBD1	16	TRBJ1-4	TRBV28	few
CASTDTHNEQFF	TGTGCCAGCACGGACACACACAATGAGCAGTTCTTC	.	12	TRBJ2-1	TRBV6-2/TRBV6-3	.
CASSLSGQTGELFF	TGTGCCAGCAGCCTATCCGGACAGACCGGGGAGCTGTTTTTT	.	14	TRBJ2-2	TRBV7-6	.
CASSPHRWGGRRNTEAFF	TGTGCCAGCAGTCCCCACAGGTGGGGGGGGAGGCGGAACACTGAAGCTTTCTTT	.	18	TRBJ1-1	TRBV28	few
CASSPTGGKRQPQHF	TGTGCCAGCAGCCCAACAGGGGGCAAGAGGCAGCCCCAGCATTTT	TRBD1	15	TRBJ1-5	TRBV7-2	.
CASSSQTGAYNEQFF	TGTGCCAGCAGTTCGCAGACAGGGGCATACAATGAGCAGTTCTTC	TRBD1	15	TRBJ2-1	TRBV3-1	.
CASSFRVANSGADVLTF	TGTGCCAGCTCATTCCGGGTCGCTAACTCTGGGGCCGACGTCCTGACTTTC	.	17	TRBJ2-6	TRBV18	.
CASSLGGSPGELFF	TGTGCCAGCAGTTTGGGGGGGAGTCCCGGGGAGCTGTTTTTT	TRBD2	14	TRBJ2-2	TRBV12-3/TRBV12-4	few
CASREGQGVTDTQYF	TGTGCCAGCAGGGAGGGACAGGGGGTCACAGATACGCAGTATTTT	TRBD1	15	TRBJ2-3	TRBV6-6	.
CASSLVTGTGELFF	TGTGCCAGCAGCTTAGTGACCGGCACCGGGGAGCTGTTTTTT	.	14	TRBJ2-2	TRBV7-9	.
CASSLERRGYTF	TGTGCCAGCAGTTTAGAACGGCGGGGCTACACCTTC	.	12	TRBJ1-2	TRBV12-3/TRBV12-4	.
CASSYSRTWSNQPQHF	TGTGCCAGCAGTTATTCCAGGACTTGGAGCAATCAGCCCCAGCATTTT	.	16	TRBJ1-5	TRBV6-2/TRBV6-3	.
CASRQGFGTDTQYF	TGTGCCAGCAGACAGGGTTTTGGCACAGATACGCAGTATTTT	.	14	TRBJ2-3	TRBV9	few
CASSLDGSYNEQFF	TGTGCCAGCAGCTTAGATGGCAGTTACAATGAGCAGTTCTTC	.	14	TRBJ2-1	TRBV7-2	many
CASSSRLAGAVNEQFF	TGTGCCAGCAGCTCCAGACTAGCGGGAGCCGTCAATGAGCAGTTCTTC	TRBD2	16	TRBJ2-1	TRBV7-9	few
CASSKRTGGGETQYF	TGTGCCAGCAGCAAAAGGACAGGGGGTGGAGAGACCCAGTACTTC	TRBD1	15	TRBJ2-5	TRBV7-9	.
CSVRDGGRNEQFF	TGCAGCGTGAGAGATGGAGGTCGCAATGAGCAGTTCTTC	.	13	TRBJ2-1	TRBV29-1	.
CASRSQRNTEAFF	TGTGCCAGCAGATCTCAGAGGAACACTGAAGCTTTCTTT	.	13	TRBJ1-1	TRBV6-5	.
CTSSLWGTGRFQQYF	TGTACCAGCAGTTTATGGGGGACAGGGCGTTTCCAGCAGTACTTC	TRBD1	15	TRBJ2-7	TRBV27	.
CASSIHDSSYEQYF	TGTGCCAGCAGCATCCACGACAGCTCCTACGAGCAGTACTTC	.	14	TRBJ2-7	TRBV11-1	few
CASSETLGGNSYEQYF	TGTGCCAGCAGTGAAACGTTGGGGGGGAACTCCTACGAGCAGTACTTC	TRBD2	16	TRBJ2-7	TRBV2	few
CASSGETTATYGYTF	TGTGCCAGCAGCGGGGAGACAACAGCCACCTATGGCTACACCTTC	.	15	TRBJ1-2	TRBV3-1	few
CSVATGGTEAFF	TGCAGCGTCGCTACAGGGGGCACTGAAGCTTTCTTT	TRBD1	12	TRBJ1-1	TRBV29-1	.
CASSVGWGNEKLFF	TGTGCCAGCAGCGTAGGATGGGGAAATGAAAAACTGTTTTTT	.	14	TRBJ1-4	TRBV9	.
CASSQGSGQGNEKLFF	TGCGCCAGCAGCCAAGGCTCTGGACAGGGGAATGAAAAACTGTTTTTT	TRBD1	16	TRBJ1-4	TRBV4-1	few
CASSLAGRVHSPLHF	TGTGCCAGCAGCTTAGCCGGAAGGGTTCATTCACCCCTCCACTTT	.	15	TRBJ1-6	TRBV7-6	.
CASSQPDRTNTEAFF	TGTGCCAGCAGCCAACCGGACAGGACCAACACTGAAGCTTTCTTT	TRBD1	15	TRBJ1-1	TRBV7-2	few